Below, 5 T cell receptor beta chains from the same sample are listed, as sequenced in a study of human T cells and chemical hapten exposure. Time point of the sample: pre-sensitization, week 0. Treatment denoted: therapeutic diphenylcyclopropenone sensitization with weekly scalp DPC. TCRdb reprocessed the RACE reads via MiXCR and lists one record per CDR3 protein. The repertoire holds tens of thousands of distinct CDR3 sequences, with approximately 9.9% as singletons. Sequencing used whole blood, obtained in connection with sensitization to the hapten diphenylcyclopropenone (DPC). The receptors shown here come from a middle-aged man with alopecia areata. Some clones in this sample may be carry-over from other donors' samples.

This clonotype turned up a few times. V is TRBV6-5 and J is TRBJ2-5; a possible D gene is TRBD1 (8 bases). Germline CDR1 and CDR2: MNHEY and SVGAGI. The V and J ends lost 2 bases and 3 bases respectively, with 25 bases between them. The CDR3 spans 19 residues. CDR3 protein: CASSYDRGGSGVGEETQYF. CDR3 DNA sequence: TGTGCCAGCAGTTACGACAGGGGCGGGAGTGGGGTAGGTGAAGAGACCCAGTACTTC.

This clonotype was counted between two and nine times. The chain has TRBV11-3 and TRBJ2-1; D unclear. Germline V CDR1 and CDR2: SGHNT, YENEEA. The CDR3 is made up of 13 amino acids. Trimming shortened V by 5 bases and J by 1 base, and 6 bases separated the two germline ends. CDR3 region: CASSVRSYNEQFF. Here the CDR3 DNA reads TGTGCCAGCAGCGTACGGTCCTACAATGAGCAGTTCTTC.

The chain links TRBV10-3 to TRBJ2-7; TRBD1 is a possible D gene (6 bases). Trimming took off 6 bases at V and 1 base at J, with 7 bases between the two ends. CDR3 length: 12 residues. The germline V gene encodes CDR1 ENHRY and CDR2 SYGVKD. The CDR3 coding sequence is TGTGCCATCAGGCAGGGGTCCTACGAGCAGTACTTC. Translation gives CAIRQGSYEQYF.

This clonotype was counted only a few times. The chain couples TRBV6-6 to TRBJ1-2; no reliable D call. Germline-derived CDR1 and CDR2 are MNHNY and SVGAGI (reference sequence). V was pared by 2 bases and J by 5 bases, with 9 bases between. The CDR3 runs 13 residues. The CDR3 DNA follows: TGTGCCAGCAGTTACAATGAAGGGTATGGCTACACCTTC. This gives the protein CASSYNEGYGYTF.

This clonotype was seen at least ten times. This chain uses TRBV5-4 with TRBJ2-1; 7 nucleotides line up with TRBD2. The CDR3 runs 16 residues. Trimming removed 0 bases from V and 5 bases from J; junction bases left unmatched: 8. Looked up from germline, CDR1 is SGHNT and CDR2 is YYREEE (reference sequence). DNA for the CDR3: TGTGCCAGCAGCTTGGGACCTAGCGGAGAGCACAATGAGCAGTTCTTC. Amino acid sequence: CASSLGPSGEHNEQFF. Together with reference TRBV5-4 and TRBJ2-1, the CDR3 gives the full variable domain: ETGVTQSPTHLIKTRGQQVTLRCSSQSGHNTVSWYQQALGQGPQFIFQYYREEENGRGNFPPRFSGLQFPNYSSELNVNALELDDSALYLCASSLGPSGEHNEQFFGPGTRLTVL.